The sequence of this T cell receptor (beta chain) was determined in a study of blood T cell repertoires in COVID-19. Study summary: The study drew acute and convalescent COVID-19 samples from the United States, Italy and Spain. T cells, B-cell-depleted T cells, or PBMCs provided the cDNA or gDNA that served as material.

Patients at the Seattle site were enrolled during active infection and followed longitudinally. Using immunoSEQ multiplex PCR, the repertoire was profiled, and TCRdb retains in-frame clones only, with some absent. The sample holds around 38,000 clones, 70% to 90% seen once. The CDR3 extends over 16 amino acids. CDR1 and CDR2 (germline): SGHAT, FQNNGV. Trimming stripped 4 bases from V and 5 bases from J, with 18 bases between. The chain combines TRBV11-2 with TRBJ2-1; the D gene is possibly TRBD2 (6 bases). Sequenced input: peripheral blood. This TCR was sampled from a man between 60 and 70 years old with COVID-19, enrolled during active disease. As DNA, the CDR3 is TGTGCCAGCAGCTCCCTGGAGGGGCCCCTACACAATGAGCAGTTCTTC. Protein: CASSSLEGPLHNEQFF.